Below are 27 T cell receptor beta chains sequenced from a single sample in a study of cytomegalovirus exposure and HLA in healthy donors. Primers: 60 Vbeta forward and 13 Jbeta reverse. Generated by immunoSEQ multiplex PCR, the TCRdb table keeps only in-frame clones and is missing some. The table records approximately 290,000 clones, around 80% of them present only once. The sample taken for sequencing was PBMCs. All receptors derive from a girl aged 2-10 years in good health and CMV-seronegative.

This clone was observed a handful of times. One junction end disagrees with the germline gene, perhaps due to a read error. The CDR3 here is CASSLRTGGIDF. For the CDR3, the DNA is TGTGCCAGCAGTTTGCGGACAGGGGGCATCGACTTT. The chain carries TRBV28 and TRBJ1-1; 11 nucleotides match TRBD1. CDR1 is MDHEN, CDR2 SYDVKM, per germline. The CDR3 consists of 12 residues.

The rearrangement uses TRBV28 and TRBJ1-5; TRBD1 is a possible D gene (5 bases). Trimming took off 4 bases at V and 4 bases at J, with 11 bases between the two ends. Germline CDR1 reads MDHEN; CDR2 reads SYDVKM. This CDR3 is 14 amino acids long. DNA for the CDR3: TGTGCCAGCAGTTCGAATACAGGAAATCAGCCCCAGCATTTT. It codes for CASSSNTGNQPQHF.

This clone was recorded once. The chain uses TRBV6-4 and TRBJ1-1; TRBD1 agrees at 7 bases. CDR3 length equals 13 residues. With 6 bases clipped from V and 6 bases from J, the junction kept 7 bases outside the gene matches. Germline V gives CDR1 MRHNA, CDR2 SNTAGT. The CDR3 reads CASRRQGGSEAFF. The CDR3 region has the DNA TGTGCCAGCAGAAGACAGGGAGGCTCTGAAGCTTTCTTT.

Comment on this clone: The limits of the CDR3 on the DNA are not certain, so only TCRdb's listed CDR3 is given. The chain employs TRBV7-2 and TRBJ1-2; the table calls TRBD1, which could not be checked here. Germline CDR1 reads SGHTA; CDR2 reads FQGNSA. Termini included, the CDR3 measures 16 amino acids. The CDR3 sequence: CASSLRSGQGNYGYTF.

The rearrangement links TRBV9 to TRBJ2-5; the D gene is possibly TRBD2 (6 bases). Trimming took off 2 bases at V and 1 base at J, with 9 bases between the two ends. The CDR3 extends over 14 amino acids. Per germline, CDR1 SGDLS and CDR2 YYNGEE. The CDR3 protein is CASSVMGGQETQYF. The CDR3 nucleotides are TGTGCCAGCAGCGTTATGGGGGGCCAAGAGACCCAGTACTTC.

This chain uses TRBV7-9 with TRBJ2-5; D uncertain. Germline assignment: CDR1 SEHNR and CDR2 FQNEAQ (reference sequence). V lost 0 bases to trimming and J lost 2 bases, with 13 bases between them. This CDR3 is built from 16 residues. CDR3 nucleotide sequence: TGTGCCAGCAGCTTAGCCCGGTTGGAGAGACAAGAGACCCAGTACTTC. Encoded protein: CASSLARLERQETQYF.

J is TRBJ1-4 and V is TRBV9, with a possible D match to TRBD1 (5 bases). Germline loops: CDR1 SGDLS, CDR2 YYNGEE. V dropped 4 bases and J dropped 8 bases, with 18 bases sitting between them. The CDR3 spans 15 residues. Here the CDR3 reads CASSLRGSFREKLFF. The CDR3 DNA reads TGTGCCAGCAGCCTTAGGGGCAGCTTCAGGGAAAAACTGTTTTTT.

In this sample, this clone turned up a few times. The chain carries TRBV29-1 and TRBJ2-7, with D perhaps matching TRBD2 (6 bases). Trimming pared 1 base from V and 1 base from J, leaving 14 bases between. The CDR3 contains 15 residues. From germline, CDR1 is SQVTM and CDR2 ANQGSEA. Here the CDR3 reads CSVEVTGAPSYEQYF. In nucleotides, the CDR3 is TGCAGCGTTGAAGTCACGGGAGCCCCTTCCTACGAGCAGTACTTC.

The chain uses TRBV19 and TRBJ2-3, with TRBD2 matching 9 bases. V shed 6 bases, J shed 13 bases, and the junction held 14 bases outside the gene matches. This CDR3 comprises 14 residues. Germline CDR1 reads LNHDA; CDR2 reads SQIVND (reference sequence). For the CDR3, the DNA is TGTGCCAGTAGCTTCTTTAGCGGGAGCCCCCCGGAGTATTTT. Amino acids: CASSFFSGSPPEYF.

In this sample, this clone turned up a few times. The CDR3 bases are TGTGCCAGCAGTGACTCGGACAACAATGAGCAGTTCTTC. Translation: CASSDSDNNEQFF. This chain uses TRBV6-4 with TRBJ2-1, with D possibly matching TRBD1 (5 bases). The CDR3 runs to 13 residues. The germline gives CDR1 MRHNA, CDR2 SNTAGT. The V gene lost 0 bases and the J gene lost 5 bases, with 5 bases spanning the gap.

The V gene is TRBV2, the J gene TRBJ2-2; tentative D call: TRBD2 (5 bases). The CDR3 extends over 16 amino acids. Germline V gene data show CDR1 as SNHLY and CDR2 as FYNNEI. The V gene lost 6 bases and the J gene lost 2 bases, with 16 bases spanning the gap. The CDR3 DNA is TGTGCCAGCAGCCCTTCCGGGATCCAAAACACCGGGGAGCTGTTTTTT. Protein: CASSPSGIQNTGELFF.

V and J are TRBV15 and TRBJ2-3; 8 bases agree with TRBD2. J was trimmed by 0 bases and V by 1 base; bases with no gene match: 12. This CDR3 region has 19 residues. Germline V CDR1 and CDR2: LNHNV, YYDKDF (reference sequence). Here the CDR3 DNA reads TGTGCCACCAGCAGAGGGGCGAAGCGGGGGCGAACTAGCACAGATACGCAGTATTTT. Its translation is CATSRGAKRGRTSTDTQYF.

The chain employs TRBV6-1 and TRBJ1-5; no firm D call. CDR3 length equals 16 residues. Trimming removed 0 bases at V and 2 bases at J, with 11 bases between. Germline V CDR1 and CDR2: MNHNS, SASEGT. Here the CDR3 reads CASSEASAWRNQPQHF. DNA of the CDR3: TGTGCCAGCAGTGAAGCTTCTGCCTGGCGCAATCAGCCCCAGCATTTT.

This clone was seen only a few times. The V gene is TRBV2, the J gene TRBJ2-7; D may be TRBD1 (5 bases). Trimming left V 8 bases short and J 8 bases short, with 13 bases between. This CDR3 has 11 amino acids. CDR1 SNHLY and CDR2 FYNNEI come from the germline V gene. Here the CDR3 reads CASQGLRKQYF. The CDR3 DNA is TGTGCCAGCCAGGGTTTACGAAAGCAGTACTTC.

The chain links TRBV7-3 to TRBJ2-1, with TRBD2 matching over 9 bases. From germline, CDR1 is SGHTA and CDR2 FQGTGA. The CDR3 spans 20 residues. J lost 0 bases, V lost 4 bases, and 16 bases had no gene match. The CDR3 sequence: CASSSSGTSPTGSSYNEQFF. The CDR3, as DNA: TGTGCCAGCAGCTCGTCCGGGACTAGCCCTACAGGGAGCTCCTACAATGAGCAGTTCTTC.

The chain recombines TRBV7-6 with TRBJ2-7; the match to TRBD2 covers 9 bases. V dropped 1 base and J dropped 2; count of bases not matched to a gene: 6. CDR3 length: 16 residues. The germline V gene encodes CDR1 SGHVS and CDR2 FNYEAQ. The CDR3 spells CASSLEVGGGAYEQYF. DNA of the CDR3: TGTGCCAGCAGCTTAGAGGTAGGCGGGGGGGCCTACGAGCAGTACTTC.

The genes are TRBV2 and TRBJ2-7, with D perhaps TRBD1 (7 bases). From germline, CDR1 is SNHLY and CDR2 FYNNEI. The length of the CDR3 is 11 residues. V lost 11 bases and J 2 bases, leaving 10 bases between the germline ends. DNA of the CDR3: TGTGCCGGGGGGACAGCCTACGAGCAGTACTTC. It specifies CAGGTAYEQYF.

A single count supports this clone. The V gene is TRBV30, the J gene TRBJ1-5; perhaps TRBD1 as D (6 bases). The CDR3 is 14 residues long. Looked up from germline, CDR1 is GTSNPN and CDR2 is SVGIG (reference sequence). V lost 0 bases and J 9 bases, leaving 15 bases between the germline ends. CDR3 sequence (DNA): TGTGCCTGGAGTGTTGGGACAAAGATCATGCCCCAGCATTTT. This translates into CAWSVGTKIMPQHF.

This clone was seen a handful of times. The chain employs TRBV27 and TRBJ2-7; 8 bases map to TRBD1. This CDR3 comprises 17 residues. Germline assignment: CDR1 MNHEY and CDR2 SMNVEV (reference sequence). V dropped 2 bases and J dropped 3; count of bases not matched to a gene: 12. CDR3 loop: CASSLGPRGPFSYEQYF. In nucleotides, the CDR3 is TGTGCCAGCAGTTTAGGACCCAGGGGGCCATTCAGCTACGAGCAGTACTTC.

The rearrangement uses TRBV28 and TRBJ1-4, with TRBD1 identical over 8 bases. Per germline, CDR1 MDHEN and CDR2 SYDVKM. The CDR3 length is 14 residues. V trimming: 7 bases; J trimming: 4 bases; junction bases outside the gene matches: 5. For the CDR3, the DNA is TGTGCCAGCACCGACAGGGGCTTTAATGAAAAACTGTTTTTT. Translated, it gives CASTDRGFNEKLFF.

The V call is TRBV7-8, the J call TRBJ2-7, with 12 bases fitting TRBD2. Germline V gives CDR1 SGHVS, CDR2 FQNEAQ. The CDR3 runs to 16 residues. The ends lost 5 bases at V and 3 bases at J; junction bases unmatched: 8. This chain's CDR3 is CASSVTSGSSLYEQYF. DNA of the CDR3: TGTGCCAGCAGCGTGACTAGCGGGAGTTCCCTCTACGAGCAGTACTTC.

This clone has a handful of counts. This sequence joins TRBV2 and TRBJ1-1; TRBD1 is a possible D gene (6 bases). This CDR3 is 12 amino acids long. The V end was cut by 7 bases, the J end by 10 bases, with 16 bases between. Germline V CDR1 and CDR2: SNHLY, FYNNEI. The CDR3: CASIGGAQGAFF. The CDR3 DNA follows: TGTGCCAGCATCGGGGGGGCTCAAGGAGCTTTCTTT.

The rearrangement joins TRBV11-2 to TRBJ2-1; D uncertain. This CDR3 is built from 13 residues. Germline V gene data show CDR1 as SGHAT and CDR2 as FQNNGV. Trimming left V 0 bases short and J 9 bases short, with 9 bases between. CDR3 bases: TGTGCCAGCAGCTTAGACGGGTTGGCTGAGCAGTTCTTC. Amino acid sequence: CASSLDGLAEQFF.

The chain is built from TRBV6-5 and TRBJ2-1; 9 bases line up with TRBD1. The V gene's germline CDR1 is MNHEY and CDR2 SVGAGI. V dropped 2 bases and J dropped 8; count of bases not matched to a gene: 7. The CDR3 has 15 residues. CDR3 loop: CASSYKGQGFYEQFF. In DNA, the CDR3 is TGTGCCAGCAGTTACAAGGGACAGGGTTTCTATGAGCAGTTCTTC.

This chain connects TRBV4-2 to TRBJ2-3; the match to TRBD1 covers 8 bases. This CDR3 spans 15 amino acids. CDR1 and CDR2 from the germline V gene are LGHNA and YNFKEQ. The V segment lost 1 base and the J segment 2 bases; nucleotides outside the gene matches: 2. CDR3 sequence (DNA): TGTGCCAGCAGCCAAGGACAGGGGATCACAGATACGCAGTATTTT. Encoded protein: CASSQGQGITDTQYF.

V gene TRBV5-5 combines with J gene TRBJ2-1; 12 positions agree with TRBD2. The CDR3 runs 16 residues. The germline V gene has CDR1 SGHKS and CDR2 YYEKEE (reference sequence). J lost 8 bases, V lost 3 bases, and 9 bases had no gene match. Here the CDR3 reads CASSWTSGKFIDEQFF. The DNA of the CDR3 is TGTGCCAGCAGCTGGACTAGCGGGAAGTTCATTGATGAGCAGTTCTTC.

This chain joins TRBV30 and TRBJ1-2, with D unclear. Trimming took off 0 bases at V and 2 bases at J, with 10 bases between the two ends. Germline V CDR1 and CDR2: GTSNPN, SVGIG (reference sequence). The CDR3 extends over 14 amino acids. The CDR3, as DNA: TGTGCCTGGAGTGTACTTGGAGGGAACTATGGCTACACCTTC. The encoded protein is CAWSVLGGNYGYTF.